What follows describes a single T cell receptor beta chain. Per the germline V gene, CDR1 is LGHNA and CDR2 is YSLEER. V was shortened by 1 base and J by 2 bases, with 11 bases between the two germline ends. The CDR3 runs to 15 residues. One entry per CDR3 protein results from TCRdb running MiXCR on the 5' RACE reads. Of roughly 540,000 distinct CDR3 sequences listed, about 20% are singletons. This sample is drawn from a study of identical twins. The sample was also linked to a second study, of T cells expressing NK-cell markers. That publication notes: Dominant NKG2C+ clonotype frequencies of 1.0-7.0% of CD8+ T cells were measured in more than 5 donors. For four donors, these clonotypes were likewise the leading ones in the CD3+CD56-NKG2C+ fraction.

The V call is TRBV4-3, the J call TRBJ1-1; D gene uncertain. The clonotype originates from a young woman in good health. Sequenced sample: CD4+ T cells sorted from blood. The CDR3 DNA follows: TGCGCCAGCAGCCAAGGGTCCCCTCCAAACACTGAAGCTTTCTTT. It yields the protein CASSQGSPPNTEAFF.